One sample yielded the 19 T cell receptor beta chains listed below, sequenced in a study of human T cells and chemical hapten exposure. TCRdb used MiXCR to reprocess the RACE reads, holding one entry per CDR3 protein. The profile shows about 40,000 distinct CDR3 sequences, more than 9% of them singletons. Time point: pre-sensitization, week 0. As for treatment: therapeutic diphenylcyclopropenone sensitization with weekly scalp DPC. The sample was whole blood, taken in connection with sensitization to the hapten diphenylcyclopropenone (DPC). The receptors were sampled from a young man with alopecia areata. Some clones in this sample may be carry-over from other donors' samples.

The chain is built from TRBV5-4 and TRBJ2-3, with 8 positions matching TRBD2. Unmatched junction bases numbered 27, after V lost 4 bases and J lost 2 bases. The germline V gene has CDR1 SGHNT and CDR2 YYREEE (reference sequence). The CDR3 covers 22 residues. For the CDR3, the DNA is TGTGCCAGCAGCCCAGCATTGGCGGGAATATTCACTAGCGGCTTCGACACAGATACGCAGTATTTT. Amino acids: CASSPALAGIFTSGFDTDTQYF.

This sequence joins TRBV3-1 and TRBJ2-5; D is undetermined. Germline V gives CDR1 LGHDT, CDR2 YNNKEL (reference sequence). The CDR3 is made up of 16 amino acids. V was shortened by 1 base and J by 3 bases, with 15 bases between the two germline ends. This chain's CDR3 is CASSQALGGQEETQYF. The CDR3, as DNA: TGTGCCAGCAGCCAAGCTCTTGGTGGCCAGGAAGAGACCCAGTACTTC.

This clonotype was seen repeatedly, ten times or more. V gene TRBV6-2 or TRBV6-3 combines with J gene TRBJ2-7; D is unresolved. The CDR3 runs 12 residues. The V gene lost 2 bases and the J gene lost 4 bases, with 6 bases spanning the gap. Germline CDR1 reads MNHEY; CDR2 reads SVGEGT. In DNA form, the CDR3 reads TGTGCCAGCAGTTACAGGAATTACGAGCAGTACGTC. This codes for CASSYRNYEQYV.

This clonotype was found a few times. CDR3: CASSSLEPQHF. CDR3 nucleotides: TGTGCCAGCAGCTCCCTAGAGCCCCAGCATTTT. The rearrangement joins TRBV6-6 to TRBJ1-5; D is ambiguous. The length of the CDR3 is 11 residues. Trimming removed 6 bases from V and 8 bases from J, with 8 bases in between. Germline V gene sequence: CDR1 MNHNY, CDR2 SVGAGI (reference sequence).

This clonotype was detected many times. V gene TRBV6-6 combines with J gene TRBJ2-2, with 12 bases aligning to TRBD2. The ends lost 2 bases at V and 7 bases at J; junction bases unmatched: 14. This CDR3 has 19 residues. Germline V gives CDR1 MNHNY, CDR2 SVGAGI (reference sequence). CDR3 DNA sequence: TGTGCCAGCAGTTACGGGACAGGAGGACTAGCGGGAATCGTCGGGGAGCTGTTTTTT. Translation gives CASSYGTGGLAGIVGELFF.

This clonotype was seen more than once but under ten times. V and J are TRBV6-2 or TRBV6-3 and TRBJ2-3; D is perhaps TRBD2 (6 bases). Trimming took 10 bases from V and 3 from J, leaving 17 bases between them. The CDR3 length is 14 residues. Germline V gene data show CDR1 as MNHEY and CDR2 as SVGEGT. CDR3 bases: TGTGCCATCGGAAGTCAGGAGGGGACAGATACGCAGTATTTT. Its protein product is CAIGSQEGTDTQYF.

The V call is TRBV5-1, the J call TRBJ2-2; D call uncertain. The germline gives CDR1 SGHRS, CDR2 YFSETQ. This CDR3 region has 14 residues. Deletions cut 0 bases from V and 6 bases from J, with 9 bases between. The CDR3 DNA is TGCGCCAGCAGCTTGGAGGGTTCTCCCGGGGAGCTGTTTTTT. Residues: CASSLEGSPGELFF.

This rearrangement joins TRBV7-2 to TRBJ2-1, with 9 bases identical to TRBD1. V was clipped by 5 bases and J by 4 bases; unmatched bases: 6. The length of the CDR3 is 15 residues. Germline lookup yields CDR1 SGHTA and CDR2 FQGNSA. The CDR3 DNA follows: TGTGCCAGCAGCGCTATGACAGGGGGGTACAATGAGCAGTTCTTC. Its translation is CASSAMTGGYNEQFF.

This clonotype was counted at least ten times. The chain joins TRBV7-2 to TRBJ1-6; TRBD1 matches at 7 bases. Germline V gene sequence: CDR1 SGHTA, CDR2 FQGNSA. V gave up 6 bases and J gave up 6 bases; unmatched junction bases: 11. The CDR3 has 16 residues. For the CDR3, the DNA is TGTGCCAGCAGGTCTGAACAGGGGTCTAGTAATTCACCCCTCCACTTT. Its translation: CASRSEQGSSNSPLHF.

In its sample, this clonotype was seen many times. J is TRBJ1-4 and V is TRBV9, with a tentative D call TRBD1 (5 bases). The germline V gene has CDR1 SGDLS and CDR2 YYNGEE. The V end lost 3 bases, the J end lost 0 bases, and 9 bases lay between the germline ends. The CDR3 covers 15 residues. The CDR3 nucleotides read TGTGCCAGCAGCGCAACAGGAGCAACTAATGAAAAACTGTTTTTT. It yields the protein CASSATGATNEKLFF.

This clonotype was recorded many times. J is TRBJ1-1 and V is TRBV6-4, with D hard to call. Germline values: CDR1 MRHNA, CDR2 SNTAGT. The CDR3 extends over 15 amino acids. This chain's CDR3 is CNRTDMGRGNTEAFF. CDR3 DNA sequence: TGTAACCGGACCGATATGGGTCGGGGAAACACTGAAGCTTTCTTT.

This clonotype was detected many times. The V call is TRBV18, the J call TRBJ2-7; no clear D. Germline V gene lookup returns CDR1 KGHSH and CDR2 LQKENI. The V and J ends lost 1 base and 3 bases respectively, with 7 bases between them. CDR3 length: 13 amino acids. CDR3 nucleotide sequence: TGTGCCAGCTCACCACAACCGATCTACGAGCAGTACTTC. This sequence encodes CASSPQPIYEQYF.

This clonotype was detected ten times or more. The V call is TRBV12-3 or TRBV12-4, the J call TRBJ1-2, with 8 bases lining up with TRBD1. With V trimmed by 6 bases and J by 8 bases, 8 bases remained unmatched. The CDR3 is 13 amino acids. In DNA form, the CDR3 reads TGTGCCAGCAGCCGAGGACAGGGTGCAGGCTACACCTTC. The encoded protein is CASSRGQGAGYTF.

The chain employs TRBV10-2 and TRBJ1-5; TRBD1 is a possible D gene (6 bases). V lost 4 bases and J 4 bases, leaving 17 bases between the germline ends. The V gene's germline CDR1 is WSHSY and CDR2 SAAADI. There are 16 residues in the CDR3. The CDR3 nucleotides read TGCGCCAGCAGTGGGCCCCCCGACAGGCTAAATCAGCCCCAGCATTTT. Protein: CASSGPPDRLNQPQHF.

This sequence joins TRBV27 and TRBJ2-1, with 7 nucleotides matching TRBD1. Trimming removed 7 bases from V and 2 bases from J; junction bases left unmatched: 8. The length of the CDR3 is 15 residues. CDR1 MNHEY and CDR2 SMNVEV come from the germline V gene (reference sequence). This chain's CDR3 is CASIDRDRAYNEQFF. In DNA form, the CDR3 reads TGTGCCAGCATTGACCGGGACAGAGCCTACAATGAGCAGTTCTTC.

The V call is TRBV5-1, the J call TRBJ2-1, with no clear D. The CDR3 consists of 15 residues. V was pared by 0 bases and J by 2 bases, with 9 bases between. The germline V gene has CDR1 SGHRS and CDR2 YFSETQ. In nucleotides, the CDR3 is TGCGCCAGCAGCTTGGTGGCAGAACCCTACAATGAGCAGTTCTTC. Its protein product is CASSLVAEPYNEQFF.

The rearrangement links TRBV28 to TRBJ1-2, with D unresolved. V was trimmed by 3 bases and J by 4 bases, leaving 3 bases between them. The germline V gene has CDR1 MDHEN and CDR2 SYDVKM. The CDR3 spans 11 residues. Here the CDR3 DNA reads TGTGCCAGCAGTTTCGGCTATGGCTACACCTTC. Encoded protein: CASSFGYGYTF.

In DNA, the CDR3 is TGTGCCAGCAGTGGAAGGGCGAGCTACGAGCAGTACGTC. Translated: CASSGRASYEQYV. The rearrangement joins TRBV28 to TRBJ2-7, with D unclear. The germline V gene encodes CDR1 MDHEN and CDR2 SYDVKM. The CDR3 loop spans 13 amino acids. V was cut by 5 bases and J by 3 bases, with 11 bases left in between.

V gene TRBV20-1 combines with J gene TRBJ2-1; 13 bases agree with TRBD2. V was pared by 3 bases and J by 7 bases, with 3 bases of the junction left unmatched. CDR1 and CDR2 (germline): DFQATT, SNEGSKA (reference sequence). This CDR3 spans 14 amino acids. The CDR3 loop is CSASGTSGKNEQFF. DNA for the CDR3: TGCAGTGCTAGTGGGACTAGCGGGAAGAATGAGCAGTTCTTC.